A selection of T cell receptor beta chains follows, all from one sample in a study of beta chain features in type 1 diabetes. The table came from immunoSEQ multiplex PCR; TCRdb's copy has only in-frame clones and leaves some out. This repertoire shows under 800,000 clones, roughly 15% found once; its top ten account for around 0.1%. The source material was naive CD4+ T cells from blood. Receptors originate from a man between 18 and 29 years old in good health. CDR3s include the opening cysteine and the closing phenylalanine or tryptophan. The D gene is left open where the match is weak. A clone size is listed for some rows: how often the clone was seen (once, few, many), or a class if it is expanded.

TRBD2 few TRBJ2-7 TRBV25-1 TGTGCCAGCAGTGGATGGACTAGCGGGATGTACGAGCAGTACTTC CASSGWTSGMYEQYF
- - TRBJ1-2 TRBV25-1 TGTGCCAGCAGTTCCGGGACCATCGGCTACACCTTC CASSSGTIGYTF
TRBD2 few TRBJ2-1 TRBV5-6 TGTGCCAGCAGCTATCTACTAGCGGGAGTGAGTGATGAGCAGTTCTTC CASSYLLAGVSDEQFF
- - TRBJ2-7 TRBV5-1 TGCGCCAGCAGCTTGGGGGACGGCTACGAGCAGTACTTC CASSLGDGYEQYF
TRBD2 - TRBJ2-1 TRBV28 TGTGCCAGCAGTACAGCGGGAGTCTGGTACAATGAGCAGTTCTTC CASSTAGVWYNEQFF
TRBD1 - TRBJ2-7 TRBV9 TGTGCCAGCAGCGTAGCCACAGGGGCCCCCTACGAGCAGTACTTC CASSVATGAPYEQYF
- few TRBJ2-5 TRBV6-5 TGTGCCAGCAGTTACATGGTTCAGGAGACCCAGTACTTC CASSYMVQETQYF
- few TRBJ1-2 TRBV28 TGTGCCAGCAGTTTCTACCCGTATGGCTACACCTTC CASSFYPYGYTF
- - TRBJ1-2 TRBV2 TGTGCCAGCAGAGGGGTAAACTATGGCTACACCTTC CASRGVNYGYTF
TRBD1 few TRBJ2-2 TRBV12-5 TGTGCTAGTGGTTTGGGACCCTGGGACAGGGTAGTCACCGGGGAGCTGTTTTTT CASGLGPWDRVVTGELFF
TRBD1 once TRBJ1-3 TRBV7-9 TGTGCCAGCAGAAGACAGGGAACTATGGGAAACACCATATATTTT CASRRQGTMGNTIYF
- few TRBJ2-7 TRBV7-9 TGTGCCAGCAGCTTCGGCTCCTACGAGCAGTACTTC CASSFGSYEQYF
TRBD1 - TRBJ1-1 TRBV29-1 TGCAGCGTCCTTACTTACAGGGGGCGCGCGCTTACGAACACTGAAGCTTTCTTT CSVLTYRGRALTNTEAFF
- - TRBJ1-6 TRBV27 TGTGCCAGCAGTTTCGCGAGTCTGGGTTATTCACCCCTCCACTTT CASSFASLGYSPLHF
TRBD2 - TRBJ2-3 TRBV14 TGTGCCAGCAGCCAAGGAACTAGCGGGAGGTTTACGCAGTATTTT CASSQGTSGRFTQYF
- - TRBJ2-1 TRBV16 TGTGCCAGCAGCCAGCCGGGCATGTCTCGTTCTGAGCAGTTCTTC CASSQPGMSRSEQFF
TRBD2 - TRBJ2-5 TRBV29-1 TGCAGCCTTCTCGGGCTAGCGGGAGTTGAGACCCAGTACTTC CSLLGLAGVETQYF
- once TRBJ1-5 TRBV7-4 TGTGCCAGCAGCTTTTCCAGGGACCAGCCCCAGCATTTT CASSFSRDQPQHF
TRBD1 few TRBJ1-1 TRBV10-3 TGTGCCATCAGTGAAAGACAGGGGAACACTGAAGCTTTCTTT CAISERQGNTEAFF
TRBD1 few TRBJ1-4 TRBV6-6 TGTGCCAGCAGTTACCCGACAGGGACAAGGGAAAAACTGTTTTTT CASSYPTGTREKLFF
- - TRBJ2-7 TRBV5-1 TGCGCCAGCAGCTCATTGGGCCAGAGCTACGAGCAGTACTTC CASSSLGQSYEQYF
- few TRBJ2-3 TRBV5-6 TGTGCCAGCAGCCTCCGAGTGCTCTTCACGGATACGCAGTATTTT CASSLRVLFTDTQYF
- few TRBJ2-3 TRBV7-3 TGTGCCAGCAGTCCCGGACTCAGCACAGATACGCAGTATTTT CASSPGLSTDTQYF
- few TRBJ2-1 TRBV28 TGTGCCAGCAGTTTGGGAGGCCTACTTTCCTACAATGAGCAGTTCTTC CASSLGGLLSYNEQFF
TRBD1 - TRBJ1-5 TRBV4-3 TGCGCCAGCAGCCGAGACAGGGCTCAGCCCCAGCATTTT CASSRDRAQPQHF
TRBD2 - TRBJ2-7 TRBV7-2 TGTGCCAGCAGACTAGCGGGCCACTCCTACGAGCAGTACTTC CASRLAGHSYEQYF
TRBD1 - TRBJ1-4 TRBV7-9 TGTGCCAGCAGCCTCGACAGGGGGACGGGTGAAAAACTGTTTTTT CASSLDRGTGEKLFF
TRBD1 few TRBJ2-7 TRBV28 TGTGCCAGCAGTCCCGGAGACAGGGCGCACGAGCAGTACTTC CASSPGDRAHEQYF
TRBD2 - TRBJ2-7 TRBV7-2 TGTGCCAGCAGCTTCCGGGCGGGAGGCAACTACGAGCAGTACTTC CASSFRAGGNYEQYF
- few TRBJ2-7 TRBV28 TGTGCCAGCAGTTTACATTCGGCCTACGAGCAGTACTTC CASSLHSAYEQYF
TRBD1 few TRBJ1-1 TRBV9 TGTGCCAGCAGCGTGGGACAGGGAATAAGGGCTGAAGCTTTCTTT CASSVGQGIRAEAFF
- few TRBJ2-2 TRBV7-2 TGTGCCAGCAGCCGCGGACAGCCAAGGAACACCGGGGAGCTGTTTTTT CASSRGQPRNTGELFF
TRBD1 few TRBJ2-7 TRBV19 TGTGCCAGCGGACAGGGGGCTTCCTCCTACGAGCAGTACTTC CASGQGASSYEQYF
- - TRBJ2-5 TRBV5-4 TGTGCCAGCAGCTTGATGGACCCAAAACAAGAGACCCAGTACTTC CASSLMDPKQETQYF
- - TRBJ1-4 TRBV4-3 TGCGCCAGCAGCCAAGATGGGAGCCAGGGAGCTGAAAAACTGTTTTTT CASSQDGSQGAEKLFF
TRBD1 - TRBJ2-3 TRBV5-4 TGTGCCAGCACCAAAGGACAGGGGGCCTCCTATAGCACAGATACGCAGTATTTT CASTKGQGASYSTDTQYF
- - TRBJ2-1 TRBV7-2 TGTGCCAGCAGCGGACCAGGGATACAATACAATGAGCAGTTCTTC CASSGPGIQYNEQFF
- few TRBJ2-7 TRBV10-3 TGTGCCATCAGTTTTGCTCAAACAGACTACGAGCAGTACTTC CAISFAQTDYEQYF
- - TRBJ1-2 TRBV7-9 TGTGCCAGCGGGAGCGACGCGAACTATGGCTACACCTTC CASGSDANYGYTF
- - TRBJ2-7 TRBV28 TGTGCCAGCAGTCTCATTCTGGGTTCATCATACAACCTTAATACCTACGAGCAGTACTTC CASSLILGSSYNLNTYEQYF
TRBD1 few TRBJ2-1 TRBV28 TGTGCCAGCAGTTCCACTAGACAGGGGGTCTACAATGAGCAGTTCTTC CASSSTRQGVYNEQFF
TRBD1 - TRBJ2-7 TRBV28 TGTGCCAGCAGGTCCACAGGGGCGATCTACGAGCAGTACTTC CASRSTGAIYEQYF
- few TRBJ2-7 TRBV10-3 TGTGCCATCAGTGAACCTGACCTCAAGGGCTACGAGCAGTACTTC CAISEPDLKGYEQYF
- few TRBJ1-2 TRBV29-1 TGCAGCGTTGACGGCGGGGGATCTAACTATGGCTACACCTTC CSVDGGGSNYGYTF
- - TRBJ1-1 TRBV10-3 TGTGCCACCGGACAGTCGACGAACACTGAAGCTTTCTTT CATGQSTNTEAFF
TRBD1 few TRBJ1-4 TRBV7-2 TGTGCCAGCAGCCCGGGACAGGGGTGGGAAAAACTGTTTTTT CASSPGQGWEKLFF